The present T cell receptor (beta chain) was sequenced within a study of T cell repertoires in cytomegalovirus infection. The overall study: Indicated by public TCR beta signatures were CMV infection and matching HLA type. Study-wide results and caveats: In two of eight donors, the top clonotype was HLA-C-restricted CMV-specific. Individuals carrying CMV plus the relevant HLA were identified by cumulative frequency of public TCR beta families.

A note on this clonotype: Its antigen is not known.

The CDR3 totals 13 residues. CDR1 and CDR2 from the germline V gene are SGHVS and FQNEAQ. The V end lost 5 bases, the J end lost 18 bases, and 20 bases lay between the germline ends. TCRdb reprocessed the reads via MiXCR and lists one record per CDR3 protein. The repertoire holds around 120,000 distinct CDR3 sequences, with about 24% as singletons. This TCR came from a human donor in good health (CMV status not recorded). Some clones in this sample may be carry-over from other donors' samples. The chain uses TRBV7-8 and TRBJ1-6; D is perhaps TRBD1 (5 bases). The sample consisted of PBMCs, sequenced either directly or after in vitro stimulation (not recorded which). CDR3 DNA: TGTGCCAGCAGCCCCCTTACAGGCGGAGACCCCCACTTT. Translating it yields CASSPLTGGDPHF.